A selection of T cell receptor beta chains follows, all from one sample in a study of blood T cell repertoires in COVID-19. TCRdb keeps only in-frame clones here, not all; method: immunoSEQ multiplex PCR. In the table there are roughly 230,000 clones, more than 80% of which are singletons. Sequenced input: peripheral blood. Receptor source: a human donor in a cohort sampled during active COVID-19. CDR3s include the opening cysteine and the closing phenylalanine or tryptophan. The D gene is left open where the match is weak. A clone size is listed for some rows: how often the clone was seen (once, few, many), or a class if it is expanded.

CASSLKTRRGPWEKLFF TGTGCCAGCAGTCTAAAAACCCGAAGGGGGCCGTGGGAAAAACTGTTTTTT TRBV27 TRBD1 TRBJ1-4 NA
CSASQGLGYTF TGCAGTGCTAGTCAGGGGTTAGGCTACACCTTC TRBV20-1 NA TRBJ1-2 once
CASSQGLGGGQETQYF TGCGCCAGCAGCCAAGGCTTGGGGGGGGGCCAAGAGACCCAGTACTTC TRBV4-1 TRBD2 TRBJ2-5 NA
CSVALLAGGGEQYF TGCAGCGTTGCTCTCCTAGCGGGAGGGGGCGAGCAGTACTTC TRBV29-1 TRBD2 TRBJ2-7 NA
CGLSRDSGGELFF TGTGGGCTATCTAGGGACTCTGGCGGGGAGCTGTTTTTT TRBV2 NA TRBJ2-2 NA
CASSDLASGRYEQYF TGCGCCAGCAGTGACCTGGCTAGCGGACGCTACGAGCAGTACTTC TRBV10-1 TRBD2 TRBJ2-7 NA
CASSSTGPYEQYF TGTGCCAGCAGCTCGACAGGACCATACGAGCAGTACTTC TRBV5-5 NA TRBJ2-7 NA
CASSAQGASEQFF TGTGCCAGTAGTGCGCAGGGGGCGAGTGAGCAGTTCTTC TRBV19 TRBD1 TRBJ2-1 NA
CASRRGWANQPQHF TGTGCCAGTAGGCGTGGATGGGCCAATCAGCCCCAGCATTTT TRBV19 NA TRBJ1-5 medium-sized
CAIGQGAPDTQYF TGTGCCATAGGACAGGGTGCCCCAGATACGCAGTATTTT TRBV19 TRBD1 TRBJ2-3 NA
CASSSLAGDEQYF TGTGCCAGCAGTTCACTAGCGGGAGACGAGCAGTACTTC TRBV6-2/TRBV6-3 TRBD2 TRBJ2-7 NA
CASSSGRGDEQFF TGTGCCAGCAGTAGCGGGAGAGGCGATGAGCAGTTCTTC TRBV7-9 TRBD2 TRBJ2-1 NA
CASSLQGDQETQYF TGCGCCAGCAGCTTACAGGGGGACCAAGAGACCCAGTACTTC TRBV5-1 TRBD1 TRBJ2-5 NA
CASIISQTGNTIYF TGTGCCAGCATAATTAGCCAAACTGGAAACACCATATATTTT TRBV6-5 NA TRBJ1-3 NA
CASSLGTGGTEAFF TGTGCCAGCAGCTTGGGGACAGGTGGCACTGAAGCTTTCTTT TRBV5-4 TRBD1 TRBJ1-1 NA
CSASAGRTGRETQYF TGCAGTGCTAGTGCGGGGAGGACAGGACGAGAGACCCAGTACTTC TRBV20-1 NA TRBJ2-5 NA
CASNRQGSGTGELFF TGTGCCAGTAATAGACAGGGGTCGGGCACCGGGGAGCTGTTTTTT TRBV19 TRBD1 TRBJ2-2 NA
CASRAQTGVNEKLFF TGCGCCAGCAGGGCTCAGACAGGAGTCAATGAAAAACTGTTTTTT TRBV5-1 NA TRBJ1-4 NA
CASRRQGRSTDTQYF TGTGCCAGCAGGCGACAGGGCCGGAGCACAGATACGCAGTATTTT TRBV3-1/TRBV3-2 TRBD1 TRBJ2-3 NA
CASSFGGKNIQYF TGTGCCAGCAGTTTTGGGGGGAAAAACATTCAGTACTTC TRBV12-3/TRBV12-4 NA TRBJ2-4 NA
CASSSGTSGNTQYF TGTGCCAGCAGTTCCGGGACTAGCGGAAATACGCAGTATTTT TRBV6-5 TRBD2 TRBJ2-3 NA
CASSLEPQGKDTQYF TGTGCCAGCAGCTTAGAACCACAGGGGAAGGATACGCAGTATTTT TRBV11-3 TRBD1 TRBJ2-3 NA
CASSHSGSGANVLTF TGTGCCAGCAGCCATAGTGGCTCTGGGGCCAACGTCCTGACTTTC TRBV7-9 NA TRBJ2-6 once
CASSPSGGRSLFF TGTGCCAGCAGCCCAAGCGGGGGACGGTCACTGTTTTTT TRBV14 TRBD2 TRBJ2-2 NA
CASSLDEGRTYEQYF TGCGCCAGCAGCTTGGACGAGGGAAGGACCTACGAGCAGTACTTC TRBV5-1 NA TRBJ2-7 NA
CASTPRGLTYEQYF TGTGCCAGCACCCCACGGGGACTAACCTACGAGCAGTACTTC TRBV2 TRBD2 TRBJ2-7 NA
CAWSGPGQSYDGYTF TGTGCCTGGAGTGGACCGGGACAGAGTTATGATGGCTACACCTTC TRBV30 TRBD1 TRBJ1-2 once
CASSPLAGGPSNEQFF TGTGCCAGCAGTCCCCTAGCGGGAGGGCCCTCGAATGAGCAGTTCTTC TRBV28 TRBD2 TRBJ2-1 NA
CASSEARQGGNEKLFF TGTGCCAGCAGTGAAGCCCGACAGGGGGGGAATGAAAAACTGTTTTTT TRBV2 TRBD1 TRBJ1-4 NA
CASSEKWGDSKNIQYF TGTGCCAGCAGCGAAAAATGGGGGGACAGCAAAAACATTCAGTACTTC TRBV11-2 NA TRBJ2-4 NA
CATSKDRGKGNTIYF TGTGCCACCAGCAAGGACAGGGGAAAAGGAAACACCATATATTTT TRBV15 TRBD1 TRBJ1-3 NA
CASRTGQGTSGGTDTQYF TGTGCCAGCAGAACGGGACAGGGGACGTCTGGAGGCACAGATACGCAGTATTTT TRBV5-6 TRBD1 TRBJ2-3 NA
CASTVGQVTETQYF TGTGCCAGCACCGTTGGACAGGTGACAGAGACCCAGTACTTC TRBV5-4 TRBD1 TRBJ2-5 NA
CASSLAGRSYNEQFF TGTGCCAGCAGCCTCGCAGGGCGATCCTACAATGAGCAGTTCTTC TRBV7-2 NA TRBJ2-1 NA
CASSSGHRPYEQYF TGTGCCAGTAGTTCCGGACATAGACCCTACGAGCAGTACTTC TRBV19 NA TRBJ2-7 NA
CASSSSSVEDTQYF TGTGCCAGCAGTTCCTCTAGCGTAGAAGATACGCAGTATTTT TRBV6-4 NA TRBJ2-3 NA
CASGQGHTTEAFF TGTGCCAGCGGACAGGGGCACACCACTGAAGCTTTCTTT TRBV6-5 TRBD1 TRBJ1-1 NA
CATSDPDRGETQYF TGTGCCACCAGTGACCCGGACAGGGGGGAGACCCAGTACTTC TRBV24-1 TRBD1 TRBJ2-5 NA
CASSKSHRMGTGDGANVLTF TGTGCCAGCAGCAAATCTCATAGGATGGGGACAGGGGATGGGGCCAACGTCCTGACTTTC TRBV21-1 NA TRBJ2-6 NA
CASSVGTARETQYF TGCGCCAGCAGCGTCGGGACTGCGCGAGAGACCCAGTACTTC TRBV5-1 NA TRBJ2-5 NA
CASSLDLAGDPSYNEQFF TGTGCCAGCAGCTTAGATTTAGCGGGAGACCCCTCCTACAATGAGCAGTTCTTC TRBV7-6 TRBD2 TRBJ2-1 NA
CASSEFGTANSPLHF TGTGCCAGCAGTGAATTTGGGACAGCAAATTCACCCCTCCACTTT TRBV6-1 TRBD1 TRBJ1-6 NA
CASSSSGRSKQYF TGTGCCAGCAGCTCTAGCGGGAGGTCGAAGCAGTACTTC TRBV11-2 TRBD2 TRBJ2-7 few